The present T cell receptor (beta chain) was sequenced within a study of blood T cell repertoires in COVID-19. Germline trimming cut 9 bases from V and 1 base from J; bases unmatched to any gene: 2. CDR3 size: 12 residues. In germline, CDR1 is LNHDA, CDR2 SQIVND (reference sequence). Sequencing was performed with immunoSEQ multiplex PCR; in TCRdb, only in-frame clones are kept and a portion is missing. Among about 220,000 clones listed, 65% to 85% were seen once. The rearrangement joins TRBV19 to TRBJ2-5, with 7 nucleotides matching TRBD1. This receptor was obtained from a woman in her fifties or sixties who had recovered from COVID-19. The sequenced material came from PBMCs or T cells enriched from blood (not recorded which). CDR3 in amino acids: CASKGAQETQYF. CDR3 coding DNA: TGTGCCAGCAAGGGGGCCCAAGAGACCCAGTACTTC.